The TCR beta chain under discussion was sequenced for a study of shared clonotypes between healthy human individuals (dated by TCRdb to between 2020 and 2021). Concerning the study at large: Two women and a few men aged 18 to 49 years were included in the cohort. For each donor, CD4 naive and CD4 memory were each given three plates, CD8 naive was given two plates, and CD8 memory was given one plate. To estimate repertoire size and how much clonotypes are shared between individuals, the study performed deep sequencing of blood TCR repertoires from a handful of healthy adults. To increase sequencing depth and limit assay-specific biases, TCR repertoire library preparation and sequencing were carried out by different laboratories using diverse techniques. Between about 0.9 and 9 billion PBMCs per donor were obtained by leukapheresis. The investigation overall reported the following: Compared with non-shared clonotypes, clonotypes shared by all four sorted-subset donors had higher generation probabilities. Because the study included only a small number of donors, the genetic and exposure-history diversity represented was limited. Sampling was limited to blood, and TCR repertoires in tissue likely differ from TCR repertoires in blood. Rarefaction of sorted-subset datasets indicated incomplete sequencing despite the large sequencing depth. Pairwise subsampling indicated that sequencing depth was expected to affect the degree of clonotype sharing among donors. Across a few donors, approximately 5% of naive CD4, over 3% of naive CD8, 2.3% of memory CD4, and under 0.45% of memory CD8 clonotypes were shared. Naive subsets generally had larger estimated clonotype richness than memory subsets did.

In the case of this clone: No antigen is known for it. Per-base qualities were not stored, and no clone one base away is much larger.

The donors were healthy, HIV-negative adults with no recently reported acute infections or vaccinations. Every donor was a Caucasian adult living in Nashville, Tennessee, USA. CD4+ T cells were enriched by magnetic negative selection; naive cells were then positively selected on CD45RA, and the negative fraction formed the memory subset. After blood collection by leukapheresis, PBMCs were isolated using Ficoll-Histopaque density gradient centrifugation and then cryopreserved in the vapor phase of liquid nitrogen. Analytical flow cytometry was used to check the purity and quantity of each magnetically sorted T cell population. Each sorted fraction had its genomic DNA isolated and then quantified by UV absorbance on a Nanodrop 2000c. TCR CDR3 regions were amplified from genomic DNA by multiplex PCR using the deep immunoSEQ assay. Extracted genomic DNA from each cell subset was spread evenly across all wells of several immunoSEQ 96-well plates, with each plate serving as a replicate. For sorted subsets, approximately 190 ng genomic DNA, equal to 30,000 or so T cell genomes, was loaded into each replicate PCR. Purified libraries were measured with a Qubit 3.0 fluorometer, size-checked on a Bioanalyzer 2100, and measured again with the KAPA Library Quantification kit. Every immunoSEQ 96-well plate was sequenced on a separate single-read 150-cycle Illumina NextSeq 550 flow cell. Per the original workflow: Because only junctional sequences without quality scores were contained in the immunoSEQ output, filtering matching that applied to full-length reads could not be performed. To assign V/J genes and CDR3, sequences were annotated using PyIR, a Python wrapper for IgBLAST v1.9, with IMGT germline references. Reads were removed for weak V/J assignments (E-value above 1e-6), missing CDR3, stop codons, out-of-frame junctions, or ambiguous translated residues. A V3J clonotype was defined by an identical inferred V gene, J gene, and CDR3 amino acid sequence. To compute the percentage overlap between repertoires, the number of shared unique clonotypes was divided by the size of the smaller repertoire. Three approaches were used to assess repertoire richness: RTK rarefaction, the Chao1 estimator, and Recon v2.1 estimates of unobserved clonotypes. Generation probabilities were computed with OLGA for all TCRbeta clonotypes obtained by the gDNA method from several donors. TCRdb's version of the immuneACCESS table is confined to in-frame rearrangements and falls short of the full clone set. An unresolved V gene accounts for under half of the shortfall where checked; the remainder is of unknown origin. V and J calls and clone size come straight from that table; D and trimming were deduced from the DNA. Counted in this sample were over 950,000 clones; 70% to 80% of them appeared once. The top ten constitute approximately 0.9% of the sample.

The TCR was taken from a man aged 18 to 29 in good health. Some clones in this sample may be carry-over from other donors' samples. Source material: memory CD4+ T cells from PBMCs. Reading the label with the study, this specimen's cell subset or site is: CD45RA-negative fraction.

The nucleotide sequence is TGTGCCAGCTCACCGGGGACAGCCACCCAGAGGGGCGAGCAGTACTTC. This encodes CASSPGTATQRGEQYF. The rearrangement joined TRBV18 to TRBJ2-7, and 7 bases in between align with TRBD1. Its CDR3 holds 16 amino acids, cysteine through phenylalanine. CDR3 DNA is the only sequence kept; it has 48 bases, read in frame from the first base. V has 3 bases trimmed and J has 6 bases trimmed; junction bases matching no gene number 14. From the germline V gene, CDR1 is KGHSH and CDR2 is LQKENI.